The entry below gives a single T cell receptor (beta chain) sequence along with its context. The record originates from a study of blood T cell repertoires in COVID-19. Seattle researchers signed up patients amid active infection and tracked them longitudinally. Germline V gives CDR1 MNHEY, CDR2 SVGEGT. Trimming cost V 5 bases and J 2 bases; bases outside gene matches: 1. The CDR3 is 13 residues long. Clones were sequenced by immunoSEQ multiplex PCR, and TCRdb holds only the in-frame ones, with some missing. The table has 230,000 or so clones, around 81% seen once; the top ten hold roughly 8%. This chain links TRBV6-2 or TRBV6-3 with TRBJ1-2; 8 bases map to TRBD1. Input material: peripheral blood. The sequence was obtained from a woman aged 80 or over with COVID-19, enrolled during active disease. CDR3 DNA sequence: TGTGCCAGCAGTGGACAGGGCAACTATGGCTACACCTTC. It codes for CASSGQGNYGYTF.